One and the same sample provided the 19 T cell receptor beta chains below, sequenced in a study of CD8 T cells in Susac syndrome. cDNA came from about 0.5 to 1 ug RNA primed by random hexamers. TCRdb reprocessed the immunoSEQ multiplex PCR reads with MiXCR, giving one entry per CDR3 protein. This table holds roughly 120,000 distinct CDR3 sequences, about 96% found once. The sample was CD4+ T cells from PBMCs. The receptors originated from a human donor in good health.

The rearrangement joins TRBV5-6 to TRBJ2-4; TRBD1 is a possible D gene (5 bases). Germline V gene data show CDR1 as SGHDT and CDR2 as YYEEEE. The CDR3 has 14 residues. Trimming removed 1 base at V and 3 bases at J, with 8 bases between. For the CDR3, the DNA is TGTGCCAGCAGCTTGAGTGACAGCAAAAACATTCAGTACTTC. Protein sequence: CASSLSDSKNIQYF. The complete variable domain, with remaining parts taken from reference TRBV5-6 and TRBJ2-4, reads DAGVTQSPTHLIKTRGQQVTLRCSPKSGHDTVSWYQQALGQGPQFIFQYYEEEERQRGNFPDRFSGHQFPNYSSELNVNALLLGDSALYLCASSLSDSKNIQYFGAGTRLSVL.

The chain links TRBV7-9 to TRBJ1-3, with D tentatively TRBD1 (5 bases). This CDR3 region has 14 residues. V was pared by 5 bases and J by 0 bases, with 8 bases between. Germline CDR1 SEHNR, CDR2 FQNEAQ (reference sequence). The CDR3 bases are TGTGCCAGCAGCCAGGGTTTCTCTGGAAACACCATATATTTT. Its translation: CASSQGFSGNTIYF.

The rearrangement uses TRBV24-1 and TRBJ2-4; D unclear. The CDR3 has 15 residues. CDR1 and CDR2 (germline): KGHDR, SFDVKD. With 1 base removed from V and 1 base from J, the gap between germline ends came to 7 bases. The CDR3 DNA follows: TGTGCCACCAGTGATTTTTCTAGGGCCAAAAACATTCAGTACTTC. Protein sequence: CATSDFSRAKNIQYF.

The V gene is TRBV11-2, the J gene TRBJ2-5, with D possibly matching TRBD2 (5 bases). Germline CDR1 is SGHAT and CDR2 is FQNNGV. V was trimmed by 1 base and J by 5 bases, leaving 11 bases between them. CDR3 length: 14 residues. The CDR3 sequence is CASSLVRESETQYF. CDR3 bases: TGTGCCAGCAGCTTAGTTCGGGAATCGGAGACCCAGTACTTC. Using reference TRBV11-2 and TRBJ2-5 for the parts outside the CDR3, the full variable domain is EAGVAQSPRYKIIEKRQSVAFWCNPISGHATLYWYQQILGQGPKLLIQFQNNGVVDDSQLPKDRFSAERLKGVDSTLKIQPAKLEDSAVYLCASSLVRESETQYFGPGTRLLVL.

This clonotype was counted a single time. The V gene is TRBV5-1, the J gene TRBJ2-5; TRBD1 is a possible D gene (5 bases). V shed 7 bases and J shed 1 base, with 8 bases lying between them. The germline V gene encodes CDR1 SGHRS and CDR2 YFSETQ. The CDR3 runs 12 residues. CDR3 bases: TGCGCCAGCCAGGGCTTCCAAGAGACCCAGTACTTC. Encoded protein: CASQGFQETQYF.

This clonotype was seen just once. The chain joins TRBV7-8 to TRBJ2-6; no clear D. The CDR3 totals 15 residues. The germline V and J ends were trimmed by 5 bases and 4 bases, with 12 bases remaining between them. From germline, CDR1 is SGHVS and CDR2 FQNEAQ. DNA for the CDR3: TGTGCCAGCAGCCCATTCGACCCAGGGGCCAACGTCCTGACTTTC. It translates to CASSPFDPGANVLTF.

This clonotype is a singleton in its sample. The chain links TRBV4-3 to TRBJ2-3; no reliable D call. This CDR3 is 14 amino acids long. Germline lookup yields CDR1 LGHNA and CDR2 YSLEER. Between the trimmed V and J ends, which lost 4 bases and 2 bases, there was a span of 10 bases. CDR3 nucleotides: TGCGCCAGCAGCCTCGGCGCTAACACAGATACGCAGTATTTT. Encoded protein: CASSLGANTDTQYF.

The DNA of the CDR3 is TGTGCCATCAGTGAGTTGGGTGAAAAACTGTTTTTT. It codes for CAISELGEKLFF. The rearrangement joins TRBV10-3 to TRBJ1-4; no reliable D call. Germline V lookup: CDR1 ENHRY, CDR2 SYGVKD. Between the trimmed V and J ends, which lost 1 base and 7 bases, there was a span of 4 bases. The CDR3 contains 12 residues.

The rearrangement links TRBV15 to TRBJ2-1; D is possibly TRBD1 (6 bases). The CDR3 covers 16 residues. Trimming shortened V by 5 bases and J by 2 bases, and 16 bases separated the two germline ends. The germline V gene encodes CDR1 LNHNV and CDR2 YYDKDF (reference sequence). This CDR3 reads CATSETGRRPYNEQFF. The CDR3 DNA is TGTGCCACCAGCGAAACAGGGCGCAGGCCCTACAATGAGCAGTTCTTC. Full variable domain (outside the CDR3, taken from reference TRBV15 and TRBJ2-1): DAMVIQNPRYQVTQFGKPVTLSCSQTLNHNVMYWYQQKSSQAPKLLFHYYDKDFNNEADTPDNFQSRRPNTSFCFLDIRSPGLGDTAMYLCATSETGRRPYNEQFFGPGTRLTVL.

This rearrangement joins TRBV27 to TRBJ1-1; TRBD1 aligns across 7 bases. CDR1 and CDR2 (germline): MNHEY, SMNVEV (reference sequence). The CDR3 loop spans 15 amino acids. Trimming at V came to 6 bases and at J to 3 bases, leaving 10 bases not matched to a gene. The CDR3: CASSPTGTVYTEAFF. The CDR3 DNA sequence: TGTGCCAGCAGCCCCACCGGGACAGTTTACACTGAAGCTTTCTTT.

The rearrangement uses TRBV30 and TRBJ2-7; 11 positions match TRBD1. Germline V gives CDR1 GTSNPN, CDR2 SVGIG (reference sequence). CDR3 length: 15 amino acids. With 2 bases clipped from V and 4 bases from J, the junction kept 7 bases outside the gene matches. As DNA, the CDR3 is TGTGCCTGGAGTCTGCGGACAGGGGGCCCGTACGAGCAGTACTTC. Translated: CAWSLRTGGPYEQYF.

The chain has TRBV25-1 and TRBJ2-5; 8 positions match TRBD1. The CDR3 has 18 amino acids. In germline, CDR1 is MGHDK, CDR2 SYGVNS. The J segment lost 0 bases and the V segment lost 2 bases, leaving 11 bases of the junction unmatched. In DNA form, the CDR3 reads TGTGCCAGCAGTGAAGATGGACGGACAGGGACGTACCAAGAGACCCAGTACTTC. Its translation is CASSEDGRTGTYQETQYF.

The chain combines TRBV6-2 or TRBV6-3 with TRBJ2-1, with TRBD2 matching 12 bases. CDR1 and CDR2 from the germline V gene are MNHEY and SVGEGT. The trim removed 6 bases at V and 0 bases at J, leaving 15 bases unmatched. The CDR3 has 20 amino acids. In nucleotides, the CDR3 is TGTGCCAGCAGCTCTCCCCGGGCTAGCGGGAGGGGGAGCTCCTACAATGAGCAGTTCTTC. Protein: CASSSPRASGRGSSYNEQFF.

This chain joins TRBV29-1 and TRBJ2-1, with D perhaps TRBD1 or TRBD2 (6 bases each). The V end was cut by 2 bases, the J end by 6 bases, with 17 bases between. The V gene's germline CDR1 is SQVTM and CDR2 ANQGSEA. CDR3 length equals 15 residues. The DNA for the CDR3 is TGCAGCGTTGAAAGAACAACAGGGAGGAGCAATGAGCAGTTCTTC. This sequence encodes CSVERTTGRSNEQFF.

The CDR3 region has the DNA TGTGCCAGCAGCCAAGCTAGCGGGGGGGTGTATGAGCAGTTCTTC. This translates into CASSQASGGVYEQFF. V and J are TRBV3-1 and TRBJ2-1; 12 bases fit TRBD2. The V and J ends lost 1 base and 8 bases, in that order; junction bases with no gene match: 3. Germline V lookup: CDR1 LGHDT, CDR2 YNNKEL (reference sequence). The CDR3 totals 15 residues.

The V gene is TRBV3-1, the J gene TRBJ1-2; 8 positions match TRBD1. Germline CDR1 LGHDT, CDR2 YNNKEL (reference sequence). There are 15 residues in the CDR3. With 4 bases clipped from V and 2 bases from J, the junction kept 6 bases outside the gene matches. CDR3 sequence reads: CASSLRAGGNYGYTF. CDR3 sequence (DNA): TGTGCCAGCAGCCTCCGTGCAGGGGGCAACTATGGCTACACCTTC.

The chain links TRBV13 to TRBJ2-7, with 8 bases identical to TRBD2. V trimming: 6 bases; J trimming: 0 bases; junction bases outside the gene matches: 16. The CDR3 contains 18 residues. Germline CDR1 PRHDT, CDR2 FYEKMQ (reference sequence). The CDR3 DNA sequence: TGTGCCAGCAGTCCCACAGGGTTGGGTAGCGGGATCTCCTACGAGCAGTACTTC. Encoded protein: CASSPTGLGSGISYEQYF.

This chain's CDR3 is CASSLAGHIQETQYF. The CDR3 coding sequence is TGTGCCAGCAGCTTAGCGGGTCACATCCAAGAGACCCAGTACTTC. V and J are TRBV7-9 and TRBJ2-5; D unclear. The CDR3 runs to 15 residues. The V gene's germline CDR1 is SEHNR and CDR2 FQNEAQ (reference sequence). V lost 0 bases and J lost 1, with 9 bases in between. Using reference TRBV7-9 and TRBJ2-5 for the parts outside the CDR3, the full variable domain is DTGVSQNPRHKITKRGQNVTFRCDPISEHNRLYWYRQTLGQGPEFLTYFQNEAQLEKSRLLSDRFSAERPKGSFSTLEIQRTEQGDSAMYLCASSLAGHIQETQYFGPGTRLLVL.

The chain is built from TRBV7-3 and TRBJ1-1; 7 bases map to TRBD1. V lost 5 bases and J lost 7; bases outside the gene matches: 7. This CDR3 has 13 amino acids. Germline V lookup: CDR1 SGHTA, CDR2 FQGTGA. CDR3 amino acids: CASSLRQGIEAFF. DNA for the CDR3: TGTGCCAGCAGCCTAAGACAGGGTATTGAAGCTTTCTTT.